This T cell receptor (beta chain) was captured in a study of vaccination effects on CD4 cells after COVID-19. Within the ViraFEST assay, antigen-specific CD4+ T cells underwent expansion with viral peptide pools prior to sequencing. The culture ran for nine to eleven days, and then CD4+ T cells were isolated. Their SARS-CoV-2 infection, verified by PCR, occurred between March and December 2020. A word on this clone: What it recognizes is unknown.

Here immunoSEQ multiplex PCR was the method, and the copy in TCRdb shows in-frame clones only, minus some. Of about 24,000 clones in the sample, approximately 76% were seen once. CDR1 is SGDLS and CDR2 is YYNGEE in the germline V gene. V lost 4 bases and J 7 bases, leaving 15 bases between the germline ends. CDR3 size: 14 residues. This chain uses TRBV9 with TRBJ2-4; D is perhaps TRBD2 (5 bases). The input for sequencing was CD4+ T cells from PBMCs cultured with SARS-CoV-2 spike peptides, taken before COVID-19 vaccination. The sequence derives from a human donor who had a prior SARS-CoV-2 infection. CDR3 residues: CASSPGSSYNIQYF. The CDR3 nucleotides are TGTGCCAGCAGCCCGGGGAGTTCGTATAACATTCAGTACTTC.